This T cell receptor (beta chain) was profiled in a study of T cells after yellow fever vaccination. Study-level information: Preparing low-cell-number fractions relied on SMART-Seq v4 Ultra Low Input. Whole-study results and caveats: On re-exposure, the response was weaker but peaked faster, at day 5 versus 15. Clonotypes found in both CD4 and CD8 compartments made up a small share.

This CDR3 spans 12 amino acids. V was clipped by 5 bases and J by 5 bases, with 11 bases between them. Germline V gene sequence: CDR1 SQVTM, CDR2 ANQGSEA. TCRdb independently ran MiXCR on the 5' RACE reads; one entry per CDR3 protein. Among some 550,000 distinct CDR3 sequences, approximately 21% were seen once, and the ten largest hold about 13%. This clonotype was counted only a few times. Its antigen remains unknown. The sequence came from a man aged 30-40 years who received the YFV17D yellow fever vaccine. The rearrangement links TRBV29-1 to TRBJ2-3; the D gene is possibly TRBD1 (5 bases). The sequencing used PBMCs, collected 15 days after the yellow fever booster vaccination. Here the CDR3 DNA reads TGCAGCGTTCGAACAGGAAGAGATACGCAGTATTTT. Translating it yields CSVRTGRDTQYF.